The 32 T cell receptor beta chains in this list originate from one sample, sequenced in a study of blood T cell repertoires in COVID-19. Sequencing was performed with immunoSEQ multiplex PCR; in TCRdb, only in-frame clones are kept and a portion is missing. The table records tens of thousands of clones, approximately 90% of them present only once. The material sequenced was peripheral blood. These receptor sequences come from a woman aged 55 to 70 with active COVID-19.

This chain connects TRBV5-5 to TRBJ2-1, with no clear D. The germline gives CDR1 SGHKS, CDR2 YYEKEE (reference sequence). V was shortened by 4 bases and J by 6 bases, with 17 bases between the two germline ends. This CDR3 spans 15 amino acids. As DNA, the CDR3 is TGTGCCAGCAGCACCCTTGACATCTTCTCCAATGAGCAGTTCTTC. This translates into CASSTLDIFSNEQFF.

The rearrangement links TRBV6-4 to TRBJ2-2; TRBD2 matches at 10 bases. Germline V gene data show CDR1 as MRHNA and CDR2 as SNTAGT. The CDR3 contains 16 residues. Losses at the gene ends were 3 bases for V and 1 base for J; bases not matched to a gene: 2. CDR3 loop: CASSEASGGNTGELFF. CDR3 DNA: TGTGCCAGCAGTGAAGCTAGCGGGGGGAACACCGGGGAGCTGTTTTTT.

V usage is TRBV6-1 and J usage is TRBJ2-5; maybe TRBD2 (5 bases). V dropped 3 bases and J dropped 4 bases, with 9 bases sitting between them. The length of the CDR3 is 13 residues. Germline CDR1 MNHNS, CDR2 SASEGT. CDR3 sequence: CASSDPSRETQYF. CDR3 DNA: TGTGCCAGCAGTGATCCTAGCAGAGAGACCCAGTACTTC.

Worth noting for this clone: Within the sample, other DNA sequences also encode this same CDR3. This chain connects TRBV5-1 to TRBJ1-2; the D is unclear. Germline V gene lookup returns CDR1 SGHRS and CDR2 YFSETQ. The CDR3 has 13 amino acids. V dropped 0 bases and J dropped 3 bases, with 6 bases sitting between them. The DNA of the CDR3 is TGCGCCAGCAGCTTGGCCGGGGACTATGGCTACACCTTC. Its translation: CASSLAGDYGYTF.

The genes are TRBV18 and TRBJ2-3; D gene uncertain. This CDR3 is 14 amino acids long. CDR1 and CDR2 from the germline V gene are KGHSH and LQKENI. Between the trimmed V and J ends, which lost 3 bases and 4 bases, there was a span of 11 bases. The CDR3, as DNA: TGTGCCAGCTCACCGCCCTCTATGGCAGATACGCAGTATTTT. Its translation: CASSPPSMADTQYF.

The J gene is TRBJ2-1, the V gene TRBV6-6, with 7 bases matching TRBD2. The CDR3 has 15 amino acids. The V gene's germline CDR1 is MNHNY and CDR2 SVGAGI (reference sequence). The ends lost 5 bases at V and 2 bases at J; junction bases unmatched: 6. The CDR3: CASSGLAVTYNEQFF. CDR3 nucleotide sequence: TGTGCCAGCAGTGGGCTAGCGGTGACCTACAATGAGCAGTTCTTC.

The chain joins TRBV2 to TRBJ1-2; D perhaps matches TRBD1 (6 bases). The CDR3 sequence is 13 residues long. The V end lost 7 bases, the J end lost 4 bases, and 13 bases lay between the germline ends. Germline V gene data show CDR1 as SNHLY and CDR2 as FYNNEI. CDR3 sequence reads: CASNQQGRYGYTF. CDR3 DNA: TGTGCCAGCAACCAACAGGGACGCTATGGCTACACCTTC. Variable domain in full (rest from reference TRBV2 and TRBJ1-2): EPEVTQTPSHQVTQMGQEVILRCVPISNHLYFYWYRQILGQKVEFLVSFYNNEISEKSEIFDDQFSVERPDGSNFTLKIRSTKLEDSAMYFCASNQQGRYGYTFGSGTRLTVV.

The chain carries TRBV24-1 and TRBJ1-5, with a tentative D call TRBD1 (6 bases). CDR1 and CDR2 (germline): KGHDR, SFDVKD. V lost 7 bases to trimming and J lost 2 bases, with 17 bases between them. This CDR3 comprises 16 residues. The CDR3: CATRFPQGLCNQPQHF. CDR3 nucleotides: TGTGCCACCAGATTTCCACAGGGCTTATGCAATCAGCCCCAGCATTTT.

The rearrangement links TRBV3-1 (or the pseudogene TRBV3-2) to TRBJ1-4; D call uncertain. The germline CDR1 and CDR2 sequences are LGHDT and YNNKEL (reference sequence). The CDR3 contains 12 residues. V was clipped by 5 bases and J by 6 bases, with 7 bases between them. The CDR3 DNA is TGTGCCAGCAGCGTCCCAGATGAAAAACTGTTTTTT. Translation gives CASSVPDEKLFF.

The rearrangement links TRBV5-6 to TRBJ1-2, with D unclear. This CDR3 spans 15 amino acids. With 0 bases removed from V and 3 bases from J, the gap between germline ends came to 12 bases. CDR1 SGHDT and CDR2 YYEEEE come from the germline V gene. CDR3 sequence (DNA): TGTGCCAGCAGCTTGGTTGGCGGGCCCCACTATGGCTACACCTTC. It encodes CASSLVGGPHYGYTF.

The V and J genes are TRBV6-5 and TRBJ2-7, with 7 bases matching TRBD2. V was clipped by 7 bases and J by 5 bases; unmatched bases: 14. Germline-derived CDR1 and CDR2 are MNHEY and SVGAGI. The CDR3 loop spans 15 amino acids. DNA for the CDR3: TGTGCCAGCAAGAAACCAGGGAGGGGTAAGGACGAGCAGTACTTC. It is translated as CASKKPGRGKDEQYF.

The gene calls are TRBV3-1 (or the pseudogene TRBV3-2) and TRBJ2-2, with TRBD2 matching 10 bases. The CDR3 runs 16 residues. The germline V gene encodes CDR1 LGHDT and CDR2 YNNKEL (reference sequence). V trimming: 5 bases; J trimming: 3 bases; junction bases outside the gene matches: 6. CDR3 coding DNA: TGTGCCAGCAGCAAAGGGACTAGCGCTCACACCGGGGAGCTGTTTTTT. Its translation: CASSKGTSAHTGELFF.

This clone has just one count. V usage is TRBV2 and J usage is TRBJ1-2; D possibly corresponds to TRBD1 (6 bases). CDR3 size: 14 residues. Germline assignment: CDR1 SNHLY and CDR2 FYNNEI. Trimming pared 2 bases from V and 8 bases from J, leaving 15 bases between. The CDR3 DNA sequence: TGTGCCAGCAGTGAAAGGGGGGGACCAAGGGGCTACACCTTC. Encoded protein: CASSERGGPRGYTF.

The CDR3 here is CASHPAGGPKETQYF. DNA of the CDR3: TGTGCCAGCCACCCCGCGGGGGGACCAAAAGAGACCCAGTACTTC. The chain joins TRBV2 to TRBJ2-5, with 8 bases fitting TRBD2. The V gene end was trimmed by 8 bases and the J gene end by 3 bases; junction bases not matched to a gene: 11. The CDR3 runs to 15 residues. CDR1 is SNHLY and CDR2 is FYNNEI in the germline V gene.

The gene calls are TRBV2 and TRBJ1-5; no firm D call. Per the germline V gene, CDR1 is SNHLY and CDR2 is FYNNEI. CDR3 size: 15 residues. V was shortened by 2 bases and J by 5 bases, with 13 bases between the two germline ends. This chain's CDR3 is CASSEPLSPHQPQHF. CDR3 nucleotides: TGTGCCAGCAGTGAACCCCTTTCCCCCCATCAGCCCCAGCATTTT.

The V and J genes are TRBV14 and TRBJ1-1; perhaps TRBD1 as D (6 bases). This CDR3 spans 16 amino acids. Trimming stripped 1 base from V and 5 bases from J, with 17 bases between. CDR1 SGHDN and CDR2 FVKESK come from the germline V gene. The CDR3 loop is CASSQGAGVVWTEAFF. The CDR3 nucleotides are TGTGCCAGCAGCCAAGGGGCAGGGGTGGTTTGGACTGAAGCTTTCTTT.

This chain connects TRBV4-2 to TRBJ2-3, with TRBD2 identical over 11 bases. From germline, CDR1 is LGHNA and CDR2 YNFKEQ. The ends lost 3 bases at V and 1 base at J; junction bases unmatched: 6. The CDR3 has 17 residues. The CDR3 region is CASSQRASGGRTDTQYF. The CDR3 DNA sequence: TGTGCCAGCAGCCAGAGAGCTAGCGGGGGGCGCACAGATACGCAGTATTTT.

The chain combines TRBV6-5 with TRBJ2-1, with D possibly matching TRBD1 (6 bases). V lost 6 bases to trimming and J lost 6 bases, with 12 bases between them. There are 13 residues in the CDR3. CDR1 MNHEY and CDR2 SVGAGI come from the germline V gene. In DNA, the CDR3 is TGTGCCAGCAGACAGGGCCCGGCCAATGAGCAGTTCTTC. It is translated as CASRQGPANEQFF.

This clone came up once. The V call is TRBV9, the J call TRBJ1-6; 7 bases are a match to TRBD1. V gave up 3 bases and J gave up 9 bases; unmatched junction bases: 6. This CDR3 region has 14 residues. Germline CDR1 SGDLS, CDR2 YYNGEE. In DNA form, the CDR3 reads TGTGCCAGCAGCGCCGGGACAGTCGCTTCACCCCTCCACTTT. It translates to CASSAGTVASPLHF.

The CDR3 region has the DNA TGTGCCAGCAGTCGGGACAGGGGAGGCACCGGGGAGCTGTTTTTT. Its protein product is CASSRDRGGTGELFF. The chain combines TRBV27 with TRBJ2-2; 10 bases line up with TRBD1. Germline CDR1 and CDR2: MNHEY and SMNVEV (reference sequence). Unmatched junction bases numbered 4, after V lost 5 bases and J lost 4 bases. The CDR3 runs 15 residues.

The rearrangement joins TRBV5-1 to TRBJ1-1; perhaps TRBD1 as D (5 bases). The CDR3 has 15 residues. CDR1 and CDR2 from the germline V gene are SGHRS and YFSETQ. V lost 0 bases and J lost 0, with 9 bases in between. This chain's CDR3 is CASSLGTTVNTEAFF. CDR3 bases: TGCGCCAGCAGCTTGGGTACGACAGTGAACACTGAAGCTTTCTTT.

The chain is built from TRBV6-1 and TRBJ2-5, with TRBD2 matching 10 bases. Germline V lookup: CDR1 MNHNS, CDR2 SASEGT. The junction had 6 bases not matched to a gene; V was cut back by 3 bases and J by 2 bases. CDR3 length: 16 amino acids. This CDR3 reads CASSEDLAGAQETQYF. In nucleotides, the CDR3 is TGTGCCAGCAGTGAGGATCTAGCGGGGGCTCAAGAGACCCAGTACTTC.

The chain combines TRBV10-3 with TRBJ2-1; D not certain. Germline V lookup: CDR1 ENHRY, CDR2 SYGVKD. This CDR3 is built from 12 residues. V was trimmed by 3 bases and J by 9 bases, leaving 9 bases between them. DNA of the CDR3: TGTGCCATCAGTGACCGCGGTGCTGAGCAGTTCTTC. It yields the protein CAISDRGAEQFF.

This clone has just one count. CDR3 amino acids: CASSEAPSGGPRYEQYF. CDR3 bases: TGTGCCAGCAGTGAAGCGCCTAGCGGGGGTCCGAGATACGAGCAGTACTTC. V is TRBV6-1 and J is TRBJ2-7; 10 bases align to TRBD2. The CDR3 consists of 17 residues. V lost 0 bases and J lost 4; bases outside the gene matches: 9. The germline V gene has CDR1 MNHNS and CDR2 SASEGT.

The rearrangement links TRBV9 to TRBJ1-3; TRBD1 matches 8 bases. Looked up from germline, CDR1 is SGDLS and CDR2 is YYNGEE. V shed 4 bases and J 3 bases; nucleotides not matched to a gene: 6. This CDR3 contains 15 residues. CDR3 DNA sequence: TGTGCCAGCAGCCCATCAGGACAGGGTGGAAACACCATATATTTT. This encodes CASSPSGQGGNTIYF.

The chain links TRBV19 to TRBJ1-2, with D unclear. The CDR3 is 13 residues long. The V gene lost 3 bases and the J gene lost 4 bases, with 9 bases spanning the gap. The V gene's germline CDR1 is LNHDA and CDR2 SQIVND (reference sequence). CDR3 sequence reads: CASSIRGSYGYTF. CDR3 DNA sequence: TGTGCCAGTAGTATCCGGGGAAGCTATGGCTACACCTTC.

The chain recombines TRBV25-1 with TRBJ2-3, with a tentative D call TRBD2 (7 bases). This CDR3 comprises 15 residues. Germline V lookup: CDR1 MGHDK, CDR2 SYGVNS. V shed 2 bases and J shed 7 bases, with 16 bases lying between them. Here the CDR3 reads CASSEAGASGYTQYF. The CDR3 nucleotides read TGTGCCAGCAGTGAAGCGGGGGCCTCCGGGTATACGCAGTATTTT.

The chain is built from TRBV2 and TRBJ1-5; unclear D gene. Trimming shortened V by 4 bases and J by 1 base, and 8 bases separated the two germline ends. The CDR3 contains 14 residues. Germline V lookup: CDR1 SNHLY, CDR2 FYNNEI. The CDR3 DNA reads TGTGCCAGCAGTGTTGAGGGAAGCAATCAGCCCCAGCATTTT. It yields the protein CASSVEGSNQPQHF.

The rearrangement joins TRBV2 to TRBJ2-7, with TRBD2 as a possible D gene (5 bases). The germline gives CDR1 SNHLY, CDR2 FYNNEI. V was trimmed by 8 bases and J by 2 bases, leaving 13 bases between them. The CDR3 consists of 13 residues. The CDR3 sequence: CASAYGNPYEQYF. The CDR3 bases are TGTGCCAGCGCCTACGGGAATCCCTACGAGCAGTACTTC.

This chain connects TRBV6-5 to TRBJ1-5, with 8 bases matching TRBD1. Trimming at V came to 10 bases and at J to 5 bases, leaving 10 bases not matched to a gene. The CDR3 has 14 amino acids. Germline CDR1 reads MNHEY; CDR2 reads SVGAGI. CDR3 DNA: TGTGCCACCACGGGACAGGACGGATATCAGCCCCAGCATTTT. This translates into CATTGQDGYQPQHF.

The chain employs TRBV14 and TRBJ2-5; D is uncertain. The V end was cut by 0 bases, the J end by 4 bases, with 12 bases between. The CDR3 length is 15 residues. Germline assignment: CDR1 SGHDN and CDR2 FVKESK. The CDR3 region has the DNA TGTGCCAGCAGCCAAGATCTAATAGCCGGAGAGACCCAGTACTTC. Its protein product is CASSQDLIAGETQYF.

The chain couples TRBV5-4 to TRBJ1-1; D not resolved. This CDR3 is 13 amino acids long. The germline CDR1 and CDR2 sequences are SGHNT and YYREEE (reference sequence). The germline V and J ends were trimmed by 5 bases and 1 base, with 9 bases remaining between them. Here the CDR3 reads CASSPTENTEAFF. The CDR3 DNA sequence: TGTGCCAGCAGTCCGACTGAGAACACTGAAGCTTTCTTT.